This TCR beta chain comes out of a study of human T cells and chemical hapten exposure. Study-wide findings and caveats: With patch test score, the counts of PT1 expanded TCRs showed a positive correlation.

Stated time point: pre-sensitization, week 0. The treatment: therapeutic diphenylcyclopropenone sensitization with weekly scalp DPC. The ends were cut back, 2 bases at V and 1 base at J, with 5 bases in the middle. This CDR3 is built from 14 residues. Germline V gene lookup returns CDR1 SEHNR and CDR2 FQNEAQ (reference sequence). This clonotype appeared a few times. Antigen unknown. TCRdb processed the RACE reads anew with MiXCR; each CDR3 protein has one entry. The data hold 250,000 or so distinct CDR3 sequences, with just under 8% observed a single time. This sequence joins TRBV7-9 and TRBJ2-2; D not certain. The TCR was taken from a man aged 18 to 29 with alopecia areata. Some clones in this sample may be carry-over from other donors' samples. The sample here was whole blood, taken in connection with sensitization to the hapten diphenylcyclopropenone (DPC). The CDR3 spells CASSLRWNTGELFF. The CDR3 region has the DNA TGTGCCAGCAGCTTAAGGTGGAACACCGGGGAGCTGTTTTTT.